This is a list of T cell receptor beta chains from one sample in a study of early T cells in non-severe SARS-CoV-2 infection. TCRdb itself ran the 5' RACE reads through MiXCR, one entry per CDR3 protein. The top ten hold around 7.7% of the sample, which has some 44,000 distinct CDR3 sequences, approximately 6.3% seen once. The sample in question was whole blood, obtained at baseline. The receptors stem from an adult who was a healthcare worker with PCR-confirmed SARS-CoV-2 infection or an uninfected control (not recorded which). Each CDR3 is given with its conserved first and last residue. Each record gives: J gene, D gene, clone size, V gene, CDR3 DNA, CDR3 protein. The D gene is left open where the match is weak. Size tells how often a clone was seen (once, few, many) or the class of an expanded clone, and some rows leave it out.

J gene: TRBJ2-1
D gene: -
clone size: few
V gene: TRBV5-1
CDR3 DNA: TGCGCCAGCAGCTTGGCGTTAGTCGGCGTCAATGAGCAGTTCTTC
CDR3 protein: CASSLALVGVNEQFF

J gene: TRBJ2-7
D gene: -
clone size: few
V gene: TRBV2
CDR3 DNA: TGTGCCAGCAGTCCTCCGGGATTCTCCTACGAGCAGTACTTC
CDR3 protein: CASSPPGFSYEQYF

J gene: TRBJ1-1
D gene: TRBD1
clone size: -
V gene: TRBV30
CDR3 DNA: TGTGCCTGGAGCACGACAGGGGACACTGAAGCTTTCTTT
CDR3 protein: CAWSTTGDTEAFF

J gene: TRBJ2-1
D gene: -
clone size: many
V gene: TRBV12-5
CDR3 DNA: TGTGCTAGTGGCTTGGACGGTCCCTCCTACAATGAGCAGTTCTTC
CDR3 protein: CASGLDGPSYNEQFF

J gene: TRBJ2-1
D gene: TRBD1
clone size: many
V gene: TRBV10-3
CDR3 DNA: TGTGCCATCAGAGAGGACAGGGTAACCTTCAATGAGCAGTTCTTC
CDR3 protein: CAIREDRVTFNEQFF

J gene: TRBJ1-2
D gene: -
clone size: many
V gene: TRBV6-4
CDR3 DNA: TGTGCCAGCACCCCCTCCCCGGGGAACTATGGCTACACCTTC
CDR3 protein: CASTPSPGNYGYTF

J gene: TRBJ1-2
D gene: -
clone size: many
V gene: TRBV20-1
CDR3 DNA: TGCAGTGCCTACGTTCTCTATGGCTACACCTTC
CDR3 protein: CSAYVLYGYTF

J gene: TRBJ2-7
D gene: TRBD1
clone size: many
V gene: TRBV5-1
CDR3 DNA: TGCGCCAGCAGCGTGACAGGGGGCGCCTCCTACGAGCAGTACTTC
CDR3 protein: CASSVTGGASYEQYF

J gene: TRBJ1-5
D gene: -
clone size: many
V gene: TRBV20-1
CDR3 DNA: TGCAGTGCTAACGATTTGGGGGGAAGGTATCAGCCCCAGCATTTT
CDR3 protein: CSANDLGGRYQPQHF

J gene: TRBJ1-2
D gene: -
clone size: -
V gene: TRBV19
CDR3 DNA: TGTGCCAGTAGGAATGGGTTGGATAACTATGGCTACACCTTC
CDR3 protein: CASRNGLDNYGYTF

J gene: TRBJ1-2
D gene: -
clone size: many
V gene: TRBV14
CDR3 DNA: TGTGCCAGCAGCCAAGTGCCGGGAGACCAAGATGGCTACACCTTC
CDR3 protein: CASSQVPGDQDGYTF

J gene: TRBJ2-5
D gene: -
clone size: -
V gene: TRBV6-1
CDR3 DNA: TGTGCCAGCAGTGAAGCGCGTCTTCCAGCTCCACGGGAGACCCAGTACTTC
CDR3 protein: CASSEARLPAPRETQYF

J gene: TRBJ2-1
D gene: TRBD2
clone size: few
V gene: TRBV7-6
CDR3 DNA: TGTGCCAGCAGCTTAGACAATAGCGGGCCATACAATGAGCAGTTCTTC
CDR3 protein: CASSLDNSGPYNEQFF

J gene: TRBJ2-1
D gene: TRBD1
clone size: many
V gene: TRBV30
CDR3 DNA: TGTGCCTGGAGTGTAGGACAGGGGGCCTATGAGCAGTTCTTC
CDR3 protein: CAWSVGQGAYEQFF

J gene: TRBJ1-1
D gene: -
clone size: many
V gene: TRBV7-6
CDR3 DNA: TGTGCCAGCAGCCTCACGACAGGTCGGACTGAAGCTTTCTTT
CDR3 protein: CASSLTTGRTEAFF

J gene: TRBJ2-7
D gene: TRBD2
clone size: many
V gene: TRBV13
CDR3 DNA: TGTGCCAGCAGCTCTAGCGGGGGGACCTACGAGCAGTACTTC
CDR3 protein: CASSSSGGTYEQYF

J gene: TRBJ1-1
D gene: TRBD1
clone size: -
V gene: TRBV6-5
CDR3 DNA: TGTGCCAGCAGTTACACCCCAGGGGGCACTGAAGCTTTCTTT
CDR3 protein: CASSYTPGGTEAFF

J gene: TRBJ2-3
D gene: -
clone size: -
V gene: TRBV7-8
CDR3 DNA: TGTGCCAGCAGCTTAGGATCGGGCGGGAAAGGCACAGATACGCAGTATTTT
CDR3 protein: CASSLGSGGKGTDTQYF

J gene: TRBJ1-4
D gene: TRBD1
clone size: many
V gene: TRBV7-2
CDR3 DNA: TGTGCCAGCAGCCGGGACAGGAGTAATGAAAAACTGTTTTTT
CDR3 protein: CASSRDRSNEKLFF

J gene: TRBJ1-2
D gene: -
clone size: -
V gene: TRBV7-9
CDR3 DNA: TGTGCCAGCAGCCCGGCACCCAACTATGGCTACACCTTC
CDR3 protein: CASSPAPNYGYTF

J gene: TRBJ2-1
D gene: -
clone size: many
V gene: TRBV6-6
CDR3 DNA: TGTGCCAGCAGTTTGGCATATGAGCAGTTCTTC
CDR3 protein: CASSLAYEQFF

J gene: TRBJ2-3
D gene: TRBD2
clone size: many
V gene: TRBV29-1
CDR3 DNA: TGCAGCGTTGACGGCGGGAGGTGGGGTGCAGATACGCAGTATTTT
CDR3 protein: CSVDGGRWGADTQYF

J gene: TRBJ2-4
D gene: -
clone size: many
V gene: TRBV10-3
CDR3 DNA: TGTGCCATCAGCCCCAGCGGCGGCAAAAACATTCAGTACTTC
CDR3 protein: CAISPSGGKNIQYF

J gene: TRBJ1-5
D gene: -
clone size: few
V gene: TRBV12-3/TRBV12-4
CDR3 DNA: TGTGCCAGCAGTTTAGTTCTTCAGCCCCAGCATTTT
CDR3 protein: CASSLVLQPQHF

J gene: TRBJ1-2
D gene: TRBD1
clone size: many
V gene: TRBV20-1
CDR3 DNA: TGCAGTGCTAGGAAGACAGGGAACTATGGCTACACCTTC
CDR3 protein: CSARKTGNYGYTF

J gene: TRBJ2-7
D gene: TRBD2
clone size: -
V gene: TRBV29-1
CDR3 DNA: TGCAGCGTTGCCGGACTAGCGGGGCGCAGCTCCCACGAGCAGTACTTC
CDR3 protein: CSVAGLAGRSSHEQYF

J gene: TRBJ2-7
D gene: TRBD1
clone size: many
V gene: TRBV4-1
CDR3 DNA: TGCGCCAGCAGCCTGAGACAGGGGGGTTACGAGCAGTACTTC
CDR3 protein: CASSLRQGGYEQYF

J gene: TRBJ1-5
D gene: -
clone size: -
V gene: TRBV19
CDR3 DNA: TGTGCCAGTGCCGACCGGCCTTATCAGCCCCAGCATTTT
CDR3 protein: CASADRPYQPQHF

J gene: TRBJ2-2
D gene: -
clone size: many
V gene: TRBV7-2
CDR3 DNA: TGTGCCAGCAGCTCCCAACATAACACCGGGGAGCTGTTTTTT
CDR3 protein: CASSSQHNTGELFF

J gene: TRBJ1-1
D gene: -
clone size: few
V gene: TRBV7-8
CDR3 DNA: TGTGCCAGCAGGCGGTCCCTTGGGGACACTGAAGCTTTCTTT
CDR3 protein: CASRRSLGDTEAFF

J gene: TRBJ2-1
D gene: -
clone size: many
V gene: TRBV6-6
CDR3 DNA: TGTGCCACCAGTAGGACCCCTTCCTACAATGAGCAGTTCTTC
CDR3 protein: CATSRTPSYNEQFF

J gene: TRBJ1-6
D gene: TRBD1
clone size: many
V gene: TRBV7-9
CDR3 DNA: TGTGCCAGCAGCTCCGGACAGGGCTTTTACAATTCACCCCTCCACTTT
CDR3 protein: CASSSGQGFYNSPLHF

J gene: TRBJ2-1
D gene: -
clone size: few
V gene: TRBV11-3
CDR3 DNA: TGTGCCAGCAGCTTCAAACCAGGGGGGTTGTATGAGCAGTTCTTC
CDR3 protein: CASSFKPGGLYEQFF

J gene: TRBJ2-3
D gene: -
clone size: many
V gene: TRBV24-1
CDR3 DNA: TGTGCCACCAGTGATTCCCTAGACGGGATTAATACGCAGTATTTT
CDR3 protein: CATSDSLDGINTQYF

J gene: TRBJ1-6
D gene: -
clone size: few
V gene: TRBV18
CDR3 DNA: TGTGCCAGCTCACCTTCCATGACCGAGGGTTCACCCCTCCACTTT
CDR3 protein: CASSPSMTEGSPLHF

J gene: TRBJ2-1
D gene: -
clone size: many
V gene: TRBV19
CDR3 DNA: TGTGCCAGTAGCAGACAGGTTTACAATGAGCAGTTCTTC
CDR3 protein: CASSRQVYNEQFF

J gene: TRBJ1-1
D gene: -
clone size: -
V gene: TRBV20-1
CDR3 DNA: TGCAGTGCCCCCCAGTGGGACACTGAAGCTTTCTTT
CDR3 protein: CSAPQWDTEAFF

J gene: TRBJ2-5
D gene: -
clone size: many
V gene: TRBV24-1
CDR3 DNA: TGTGCCACCCGCAGCTCGAGTCTGGAGACCCAGTACTTC
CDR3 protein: CATRSSSLETQYF

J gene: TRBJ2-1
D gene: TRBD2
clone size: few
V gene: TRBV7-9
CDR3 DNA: TGTGCCAGCAGCGCCCAGCGGGGGGGATACAATGAGCAGTTCTTC
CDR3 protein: CASSAQRGGYNEQFF

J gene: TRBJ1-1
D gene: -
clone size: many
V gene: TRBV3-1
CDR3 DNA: TGTGCCAGCAAACGGGGAGCTAACACTGAAGCTTTCTTT
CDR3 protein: CASKRGANTEAFF